The clone carrying this T cell receptor beta chain was seen ten or more times. As yet, its antigen is unknown. These data belong to a study of T cells in Graves' hyperthyroidism and ophthalmopathy. About the study: Blood from the periphery was taken at initial diagnosis, before any treatment. General observations from the study: Clonotypes that were expanded in thyroid above 0.001 mostly appeared in blood too. Ophthalmopathy prediction by the model preceded onset by a median roughly 6 months.

RNA transcripts gave rise to amplified TCR beta CDR3 regions. The HTBI primer set drove a first-round RT-PCR of the TCR CDR3. TCRdb used MiXCR to reprocess the multiplex PCR reads, holding one entry per CDR3 protein. The sample contains around 340,000 distinct CDR3 sequences, approximately 17% of which appear only once. The germline V gene encodes CDR1 LNHNV and CDR2 YYDKDF (reference sequence). V shed 3 bases, J shed 7 bases, and the junction held 9 bases outside the gene matches. The CDR3 has 15 amino acids. Material for sequencing was blood. The chain links TRBV15 to TRBJ1-5, with 7 bases aligning to TRBD1. This clonotype was obtained from a woman between 25 and 40 years old with Graves' hyperthyroidism that later progressed to Graves' ophthalmopathy. CDR3 coding DNA: TGTGCCACCAGCAGCCCCCAGACAGGGAACCAGCCCCAGCATTTT. Translating it yields CATSSPQTGNQPQHF.